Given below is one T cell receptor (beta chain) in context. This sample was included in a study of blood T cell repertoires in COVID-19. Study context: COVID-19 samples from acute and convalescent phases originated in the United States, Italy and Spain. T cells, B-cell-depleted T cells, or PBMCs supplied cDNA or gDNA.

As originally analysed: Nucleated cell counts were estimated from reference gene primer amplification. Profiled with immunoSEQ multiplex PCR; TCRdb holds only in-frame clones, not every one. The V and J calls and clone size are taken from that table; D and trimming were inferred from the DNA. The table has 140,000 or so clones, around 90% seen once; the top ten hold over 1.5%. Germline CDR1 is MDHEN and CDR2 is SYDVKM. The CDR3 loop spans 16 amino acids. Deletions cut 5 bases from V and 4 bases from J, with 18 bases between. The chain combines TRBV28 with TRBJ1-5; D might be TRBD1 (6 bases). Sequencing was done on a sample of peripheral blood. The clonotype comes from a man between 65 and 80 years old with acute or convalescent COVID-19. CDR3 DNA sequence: TGTGCCAGCAGTGACCCACGGGGGGCCTCAAATCAGCCCCAGCATTTT. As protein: CASSDPRGASNQPQHF.